The clone carrying this T cell receptor (beta chain) was counted a few times. Germline CDR1 is SEHNR and CDR2 is FQNEAQ (reference sequence). The V gene lost 1 base and the J gene lost 10 bases, with 11 bases spanning the gap. There are 13 residues in the CDR3. TCRdb's table, derived via immunoSEQ multiplex PCR, lists solely in-frame clones and lacks some. The sample lists some 64,000 clones, 87% occurring once. This sample stems from a study of lymphopenia after photon versus proton radiotherapy. This chain uses TRBV7-9 with TRBJ1-3; a weak D match, TRBD1 (5 bases). This receptor was obtained from a man older than 75 with esophageal cancer. Material: peripheral blood, obtained from a patient treated with proton-based radiotherapy. CDR3 bases: TGTGCCAGCAGCTTAGGCACCAGGGATACCATATATTTT. It encodes CASSLGTRDTIYF. Full variable domain (remainder filled in from reference TRBV7-9 and TRBJ1-3): DTGVSQNPRHKITKRGQNVTFRCDPISEHNRLYWYRQTLGQGPEFLTYFQNEAQLEKSRLLSDRFSAERPKGSFSTLEIQRTEQGDSAMYLCASSLGTRDTIYFGEGSWLTVV.